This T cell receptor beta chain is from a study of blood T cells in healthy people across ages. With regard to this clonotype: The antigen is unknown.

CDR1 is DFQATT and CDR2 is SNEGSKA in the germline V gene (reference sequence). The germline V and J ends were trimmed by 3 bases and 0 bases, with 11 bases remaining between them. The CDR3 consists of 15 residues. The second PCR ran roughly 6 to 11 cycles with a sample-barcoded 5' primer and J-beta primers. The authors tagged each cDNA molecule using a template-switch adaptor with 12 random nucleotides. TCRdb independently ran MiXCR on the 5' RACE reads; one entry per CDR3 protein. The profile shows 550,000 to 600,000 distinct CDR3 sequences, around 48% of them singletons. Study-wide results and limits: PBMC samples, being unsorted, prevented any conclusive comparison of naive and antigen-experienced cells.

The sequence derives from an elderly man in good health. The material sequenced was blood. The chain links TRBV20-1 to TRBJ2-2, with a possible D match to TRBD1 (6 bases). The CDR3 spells CSASQGTPNTGELFF. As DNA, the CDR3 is TGCAGTGCTAGTCAAGGGACACCGAACACCGGGGAGCTGTTTTTT.